The rows below give T cell receptor beta chains drawn from one sample of a study of CD8 T cells in ankylosing spondylitis. TCRdb used MiXCR to reprocess the 5' RACE reads, holding one entry per CDR3 protein. The table includes 350,000 or so distinct CDR3 sequences, 14% to 15% detected once. Sample: blood, either unsorted or a sorted T cell fraction (not recorded which). The source is a male donor with ankylosing spondylitis or in good health (not recorded which). The CDR3 runs from the conserved cysteine through the conserved F or W. The D gene is left open where the match is weak. A clone size is listed for some rows: how often the clone was seen (once, few, many), or a class if it is expanded.

v_gene: TRBV5-1
d_gene: TRBD1
j_gene: TRBJ1-1
abundance: -
CDR3nt: TGCGCCAGCAGCTTGGATACAGGGGCGCAAACTGAAGCTTTCTTT
CDR3aa: CASSLDTGAQTEAFF

v_gene: TRBV25-1
d_gene: -
j_gene: TRBJ2-7
abundance: few
CDR3nt: TGTGCCAGCAGTTACAGGGTGTCGGAGAACGAGCAGTACTTC
CDR3aa: CASSYRVSENEQYF

v_gene: TRBV4-2
d_gene: TRBD1
j_gene: TRBJ1-1
abundance: many
CDR3nt: TGTGCCAGCAGCCGGGACAGGGAGAACACTGAAGCTTTCTTT
CDR3aa: CASSRDRENTEAFF

v_gene: TRBV5-1
d_gene: TRBD2
j_gene: TRBJ2-5
abundance: -
CDR3nt: TGCGCAACTACTAGCGGGAGTGGTCGGGAGACCCAGTACTTC
CDR3aa: CATTSGSGRETQYF

v_gene: TRBV25-1
d_gene: -
j_gene: TRBJ2-7
abundance: few
CDR3nt: TGTGCCAGCAGTGATGGGCACAGCTCCTACGAGCAGTACTTC
CDR3aa: CASSDGHSSYEQYF

v_gene: TRBV11-2
d_gene: TRBD2
j_gene: TRBJ2-1
abundance: medium-sized
CDR3nt: TGTGCCAGCAAACTAGCGGGAGGGCCACAAGAGCAGTTCTTC
CDR3aa: CASKLAGGPQEQFF

v_gene: TRBV18
d_gene: -
j_gene: TRBJ2-7
abundance: -
CDR3nt: TGTGCCAGCTCACTCGGACGGAACTACGAGCAGTACTTC
CDR3aa: CASSLGRNYEQYF

v_gene: TRBV3-1
d_gene: TRBD1
j_gene: TRBJ1-4
abundance: -
CDR3nt: TGTGCCAGCAGCCACCCCCTGACAGGGAGAAATGAAAAACTGTTTTTT
CDR3aa: CASSHPLTGRNEKLFF

v_gene: TRBV25-1
d_gene: -
j_gene: TRBJ1-2
abundance: few
CDR3nt: TGTGCCAGCAGTGAGGGAGCTGCGGGCTACACCTTC
CDR3aa: CASSEGAAGYTF

v_gene: TRBV10-3
d_gene: TRBD2
j_gene: TRBJ2-7
abundance: once
CDR3nt: TGTGCCATCAGTGAATCGGGAGGGCAGTACTTC
CDR3aa: CAISESGGQYF

v_gene: TRBV29-1
d_gene: TRBD2
j_gene: TRBJ2-5
abundance: -
CDR3nt: TGCAGCGTTTCCCCGACCGGGGGGGCCTCCGTGGAGACCCAGTACTTC
CDR3aa: CSVSPTGGASVETQYF

v_gene: TRBV29-1
d_gene: -
j_gene: TRBJ2-7
abundance: -
CDR3nt: TGCAGCGTTCTAGAGGGACGGTTCTTCTACGAGCAGTACTTC
CDR3aa: CSVLEGRFFYEQYF

v_gene: TRBV30
d_gene: -
j_gene: TRBJ2-5
abundance: -
CDR3nt: TGTGCCTGGAGCCCGGGACCTTGGGAGACCCAGTACTTC
CDR3aa: CAWSPGPWETQYF

v_gene: TRBV20-1
d_gene: -
j_gene: TRBJ2-6
abundance: few
CDR3nt: TGCAGTGCTAGTGCCCACTCTGGGGCCAACGTCCTGACTTTC
CDR3aa: CSASAHSGANVLTF

v_gene: TRBV7-2
d_gene: -
j_gene: TRBJ2-1
abundance: -
CDR3nt: TGTGCCAGCAGCTTAGCGGCTTCGGGGGGCGGTTCCTACAATGAGCAGTTCTTC
CDR3aa: CASSLAASGGGSYNEQFF

v_gene: TRBV2
d_gene: -
j_gene: TRBJ1-5
abundance: many
CDR3nt: TGTGCCAGCAGTCCTGACAGGACGAATCAGCCCCAGCATTTT
CDR3aa: CASSPDRTNQPQHF

v_gene: TRBV6-1
d_gene: TRBD1
j_gene: TRBJ2-7
abundance: -
CDR3nt: TGTGCCAGCAGATCCGGACAGGCGCTACGGGAGCAGTACTTC
CDR3aa: CASRSGQALREQYF

v_gene: TRBV19
d_gene: -
j_gene: TRBJ2-1
abundance: few
CDR3nt: TGTGCCAGTAGTATAGACGGGGGAAGCTCCTACAATGAGCAGTTCTTC
CDR3aa: CASSIDGGSSYNEQFF

v_gene: TRBV11-2
d_gene: -
j_gene: TRBJ1-1
abundance: few
CDR3nt: TGTGCCAGCAGCTTAGAAGGGGGGGTTAGCACTGAAGCTTTCTTT
CDR3aa: CASSLEGGVSTEAFF

v_gene: TRBV5-1
d_gene: TRBD2
j_gene: TRBJ2-3
abundance: -
CDR3nt: TGCGCCAGCAGCTTGGAAGGTAGCGGGGATACGCAGTATTTT
CDR3aa: CASSLEGSGDTQYF

v_gene: TRBV10-3
d_gene: TRBD1
j_gene: TRBJ1-2
abundance: -
CDR3nt: TGTGCCATCAGTGAGTCGACAGGGGCAAGGCCCTATGGCTACACCTTC
CDR3aa: CAISESTGARPYGYTF

v_gene: TRBV12-3/TRBV12-4
d_gene: -
j_gene: TRBJ2-2
abundance: -
CDR3nt: TGTGCCAGCAAACCCCGTAGGGCGGCCGGGGAGCTGTTTTTT
CDR3aa: CASKPRRAAGELFF

v_gene: TRBV29-1
d_gene: -
j_gene: TRBJ2-5
abundance: few
CDR3nt: TGCAGCTTCGGCCAGGAGACCCAGTACTTC
CDR3aa: CSFGQETQYF

v_gene: TRBV10-3
d_gene: TRBD2
j_gene: TRBJ2-7
abundance: few
CDR3nt: TGTGCCATCAGTGCAAGCGGGAGAGGGGACGAGCAGTACTTC
CDR3aa: CAISASGRGDEQYF

v_gene: TRBV30
d_gene: -
j_gene: TRBJ2-5
abundance: -
CDR3nt: TGTGCCTGGAGTGAGAGTAGTATTGAGACCCAGTACTTC
CDR3aa: CAWSESSIETQYF

v_gene: TRBV4-1
d_gene: TRBD1
j_gene: TRBJ2-3
abundance: -
CDR3nt: TGCGCCAGCAGCCAAGATCAACAGGGGGGCACAGATACGCAGTATTTT
CDR3aa: CASSQDQQGGTDTQYF

v_gene: TRBV11-3
d_gene: -
j_gene: TRBJ2-3
abundance: -
CDR3nt: TGTGCCAGCAGCCTCCGACAGGGAGGGGCAGATACGCAGTATTTT
CDR3aa: CASSLRQGGADTQYF

v_gene: TRBV4-1
d_gene: -
j_gene: TRBJ2-5
abundance: -
CDR3nt: TGCGCCAGCAGCCTGGAGAGGGGGGCGGGGGAGACCCAGTACTTC
CDR3aa: CASSLERGAGETQYF

v_gene: TRBV20-1
d_gene: TRBD1
j_gene: TRBJ2-1
abundance: -
CDR3nt: TGCAGTGCTAGAGACCCGGGACAGTCCTACAATGAGCAGTTCTTC
CDR3aa: CSARDPGQSYNEQFF

v_gene: TRBV7-2
d_gene: -
j_gene: TRBJ2-7
abundance: -
CDR3nt: TGTGCCAGCAGCCCCCTGGGCCCGCCCTTTACCTACGAGCAGTACTTC
CDR3aa: CASSPLGPPFTYEQYF

v_gene: TRBV3-1
d_gene: -
j_gene: TRBJ1-5
abundance: few
CDR3nt: TGTGCCAGCAGCACGGACGCAGGCAATCAGCCCCAGCATTTT
CDR3aa: CASSTDAGNQPQHF

v_gene: TRBV7-6
d_gene: -
j_gene: TRBJ2-1
abundance: -
CDR3nt: TGTGCCAGCGGGGATAGGAATGAGCAGTTCTTC
CDR3aa: CASGDRNEQFF

v_gene: TRBV5-1
d_gene: -
j_gene: TRBJ2-2
abundance: -
CDR3nt: TGCGCCAGCAGCTTGAGGACAGCGGGCGGGGAGCTGTTTTTT
CDR3aa: CASSLRTAGGELFF

v_gene: TRBV3-1
d_gene: TRBD2
j_gene: TRBJ2-1
abundance: few
CDR3nt: TGTGCCAGCAGCCAGCTAGCGGGCGGCAATGAGCAGTTCTTC
CDR3aa: CASSQLAGGNEQFF

v_gene: TRBV6-4
d_gene: TRBD1
j_gene: TRBJ2-1
abundance: -
CDR3nt: TGTGCCAGCAGTGACGAGGGAAGGGGGCCGAATGAGCAGTTCTTC
CDR3aa: CASSDEGRGPNEQFF

v_gene: TRBV12-3/TRBV12-4
d_gene: -
j_gene: TRBJ2-7
abundance: many
CDR3nt: TGTGCCAGCAGTTTAAGTGAGGGGAGGGAGCAGTACTTC
CDR3aa: CASSLSEGREQYF

v_gene: TRBV2
d_gene: -
j_gene: TRBJ1-1
abundance: many
CDR3nt: TGTGCCAGCGGGGGGACAATGAACACTGAAGCTTTCTTT
CDR3aa: CASGGTMNTEAFF

v_gene: TRBV12-3/TRBV12-4
d_gene: -
j_gene: TRBJ2-1
abundance: many
CDR3nt: TGTGCCAGCAGTTTAGCGGGGGAAGATGAGCAGTTCTTC
CDR3aa: CASSLAGEDEQFF

v_gene: TRBV6-5
d_gene: -
j_gene: TRBJ2-5
abundance: -
CDR3nt: TGTGCCAGCAGTTACCAGGGACTCCTCTACTTC
CDR3aa: CASSYQGLLYF

v_gene: TRBV6-1
d_gene: TRBD2
j_gene: TRBJ2-7
abundance: few
CDR3nt: TGTGCCAGCAGGGGACTAGGGATATCCTACGAGCAGTACTTC
CDR3aa: CASRGLGISYEQYF

v_gene: TRBV20-1
d_gene: TRBD2
j_gene: TRBJ2-1
abundance: -
CDR3nt: TGCAGTGCTAGAGATCCGACTAGCGGGATTTACAATGAGCAGTTCTTC
CDR3aa: CSARDPTSGIYNEQFF

v_gene: TRBV20-1
d_gene: TRBD1
j_gene: TRBJ1-6
abundance: few
CDR3nt: TGCAGTGCTAGAGGGACAGGAACGGCGAGGAATTCACCCCTCCACTTT
CDR3aa: CSARGTGTARNSPLHF

v_gene: TRBV5-1
d_gene: TRBD2
j_gene: TRBJ2-7
abundance: -
CDR3nt: TGCGCCAGCAGCGAAGATACTAGCGGGGGTTTGACTCGCGGCGAGCAGTACTTC
CDR3aa: CASSEDTSGGLTRGEQYF

v_gene: TRBV6-1
d_gene: -
j_gene: TRBJ1-1
abundance: -
CDR3nt: TGTGCCAGCAGTGAACAGGAAGGGGAGAGGAACACTGAAGCTTTCTTT
CDR3aa: CASSEQEGERNTEAFF